This entry features one T cell receptor (beta chain) sequence. No antigen is known for it. Profiling relied on immunoSEQ multiplex PCR, and the TCRdb table lists in-frame clones only, not all of them. The sample has approximately 97,000 clones; about 95% are singletons. This entry belongs to a study of T cells in pancreatic ductal adenocarcinoma. Points from the study as a whole: Blood had more productive templates and roughly 8-fold more unique clonotypes than tumor. Blood clonality (about 0.065) did not differ significantly from tumor (around 0.12). The resected pancreatic cancer cohort was biased toward the minority with early-stage disease.

The CDR3 sequence is 13 residues long. Germline CDR1 SEHNR, CDR2 FQNEAQ (reference sequence). Trimming took 5 bases from V and 3 from J, leaving 8 bases between them. No neoadjuvant therapy was given to the selected pancreatic ductal adenocarcinoma patients before their surgery. This TCR came from a human donor with pancreatic ductal adenocarcinoma. The rearrangement links TRBV7-9 to TRBJ1-5; possible D gene TRBD1, 6 bases. The sample consisted of PBMCs. In DNA, the CDR3 is TGTGCCAGCAGCCGGGACACCAATCAGCCCCAGCATTTT. Protein: CASSRDTNQPQHF.